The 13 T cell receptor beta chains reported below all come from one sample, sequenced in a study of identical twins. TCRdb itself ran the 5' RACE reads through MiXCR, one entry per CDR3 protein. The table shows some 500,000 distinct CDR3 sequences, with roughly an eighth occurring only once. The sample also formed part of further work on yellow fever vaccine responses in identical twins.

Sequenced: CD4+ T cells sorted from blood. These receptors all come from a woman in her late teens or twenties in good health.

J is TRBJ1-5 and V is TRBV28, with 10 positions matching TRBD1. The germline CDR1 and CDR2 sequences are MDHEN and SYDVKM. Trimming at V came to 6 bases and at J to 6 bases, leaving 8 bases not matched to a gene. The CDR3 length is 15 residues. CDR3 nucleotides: TGTGCCAGCAGGCCGGTGACAGGGGGCTTTCAGCCCCAGCATTTT. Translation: CASRPVTGGFQPQHF.

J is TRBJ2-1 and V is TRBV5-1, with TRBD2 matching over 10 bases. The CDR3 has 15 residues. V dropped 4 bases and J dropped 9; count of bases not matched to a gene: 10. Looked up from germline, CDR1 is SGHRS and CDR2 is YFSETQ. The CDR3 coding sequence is TGCGCCAGCAGCGCCGGACTAGCGGCCTCAATTGAGCAGTTCTTC. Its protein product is CASSAGLAASIEQFF. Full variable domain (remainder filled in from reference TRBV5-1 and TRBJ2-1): KAGVTQTPRYLIKTRGQQVTLSCSPISGHRSVSWYQQTPGQGLQFLFEYFSETQRNKGNFPGRFSGRQFSNSRSEMNVSTLELGDSALYLCASSAGLAASIEQFFGPGTRLTVL.

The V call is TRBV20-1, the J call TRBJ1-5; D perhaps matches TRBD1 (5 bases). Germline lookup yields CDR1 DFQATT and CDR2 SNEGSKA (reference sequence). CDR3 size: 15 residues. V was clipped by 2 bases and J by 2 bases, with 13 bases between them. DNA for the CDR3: TGCAGTGCTAGAACCGGGGGAGAGGGCAATCAGCCCCAGCATTTT. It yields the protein CSARTGGEGNQPQHF.

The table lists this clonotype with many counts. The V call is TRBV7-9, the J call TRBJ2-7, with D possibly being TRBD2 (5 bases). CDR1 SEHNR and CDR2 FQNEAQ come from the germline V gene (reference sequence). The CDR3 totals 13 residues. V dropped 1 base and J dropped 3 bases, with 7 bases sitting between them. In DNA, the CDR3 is TGTGCCAGCAGCTTAGTCGGGGTCTACGAGCAGTACTTC. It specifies CASSLVGVYEQYF.

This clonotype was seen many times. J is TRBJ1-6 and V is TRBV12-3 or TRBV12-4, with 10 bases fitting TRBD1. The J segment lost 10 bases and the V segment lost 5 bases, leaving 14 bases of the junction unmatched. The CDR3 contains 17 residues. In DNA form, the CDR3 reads TGTGCCAGCAGTATCCGGGACAGGGGTTTTACTTCCTCACCCCTCCACTTT. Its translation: CASSIRDRGFTSSPLHF.

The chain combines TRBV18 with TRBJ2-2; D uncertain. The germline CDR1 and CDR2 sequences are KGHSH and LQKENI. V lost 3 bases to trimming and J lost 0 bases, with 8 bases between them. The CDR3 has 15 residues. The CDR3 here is CASSPAFANTGELFF. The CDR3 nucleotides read TGTGCCAGCTCACCGGCGTTCGCGAACACCGGGGAGCTGTTTTTT.

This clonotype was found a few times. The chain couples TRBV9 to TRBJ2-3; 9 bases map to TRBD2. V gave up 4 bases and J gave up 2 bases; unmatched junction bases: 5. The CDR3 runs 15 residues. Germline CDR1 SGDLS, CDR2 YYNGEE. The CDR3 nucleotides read TGTGCCAGCAGCTCAGCGGGGGGCCTCACAGATACGCAGTATTTT. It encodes CASSSAGGLTDTQYF.

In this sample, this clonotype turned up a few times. The CDR3 spells CASSPPGARTYEQYF. CDR3 sequence (DNA): TGTGCCAGCAGCCCCCCAGGGGCCCGAACCTACGAGCAGTACTTC. The rearrangement links TRBV7-2 to TRBJ2-7; D might be TRBD1 (6 bases). This CDR3 region has 15 residues. CDR1 SGHTA and CDR2 FQGNSA come from the germline V gene. V was cut by 5 bases and J by 2 bases, with 16 bases left in between.

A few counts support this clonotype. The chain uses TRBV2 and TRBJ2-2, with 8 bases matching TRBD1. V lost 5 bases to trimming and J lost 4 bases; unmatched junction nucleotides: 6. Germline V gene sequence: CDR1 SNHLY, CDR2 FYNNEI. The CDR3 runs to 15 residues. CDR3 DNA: TGTGCCAGCAGTAGGCAGGGGGCGCCCACCGGGGAGCTGTTTTTT. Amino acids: CASSRQGAPTGELFF.

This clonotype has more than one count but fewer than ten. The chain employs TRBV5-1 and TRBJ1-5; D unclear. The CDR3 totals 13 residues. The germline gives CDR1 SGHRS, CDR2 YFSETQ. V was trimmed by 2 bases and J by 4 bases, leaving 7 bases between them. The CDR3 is CASSFVGNQPQHF. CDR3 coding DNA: TGCGCCAGCAGCTTTGTCGGGAATCAGCCCCAGCATTTT.

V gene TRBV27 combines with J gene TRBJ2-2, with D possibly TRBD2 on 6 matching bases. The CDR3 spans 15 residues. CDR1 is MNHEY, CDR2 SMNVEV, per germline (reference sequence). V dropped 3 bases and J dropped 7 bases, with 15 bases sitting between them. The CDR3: CASSFPGSSGGELFF. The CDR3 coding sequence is TGTGCCAGCAGTTTCCCCGGGAGTAGCGGCGGGGAGCTGTTTTTT.

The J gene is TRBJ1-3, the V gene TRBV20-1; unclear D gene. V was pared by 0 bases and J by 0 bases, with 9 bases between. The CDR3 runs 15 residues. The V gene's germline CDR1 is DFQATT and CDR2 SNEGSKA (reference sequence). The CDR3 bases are TGCAGTGCTAGAGATATCGGGAACTCTGGAAACACCATATATTTT. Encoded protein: CSARDIGNSGNTIYF.

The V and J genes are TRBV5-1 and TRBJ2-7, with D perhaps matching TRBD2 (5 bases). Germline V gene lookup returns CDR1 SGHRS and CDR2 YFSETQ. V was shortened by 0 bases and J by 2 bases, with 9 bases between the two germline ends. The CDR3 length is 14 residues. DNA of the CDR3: TGCGCCAGCAGCTTGGGGCGGGCTACCTACGAGCAGTACTTC. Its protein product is CASSLGRATYEQYF.